Sequencing of this T cell receptor (beta chain) was carried out in a study of cytomegalovirus exposure and HLA in healthy donors. Whole-study results and caveats: Using a false discovery rate of 0.05, a later analysis showed that 16,951 TCR beta sequences were associated with HLA alleles.

Germline assignment: CDR1 LGHNA and CDR2 YSLEER. The CDR3 has 14 amino acids. Trimming took 1 base from V and 5 from J; bases not matched to a gene: 5. Concerning this clone: Its specificity is not known.

The PCR made use of 60 Vbeta and 13 Jbeta primers. The method was immunoSEQ multiplex PCR; TCRdb's version includes in-frame clones alone and lacks a portion of them. The table shows more than 140,000 clones, with about 80% occurring only once. The receptor was derived from a man younger than 45 in good health and CMV-seropositive. This rearrangement joins TRBV4-3 to TRBJ2-7, with TRBD1 identical over 7 bases. Sequenced material: PBMCs. The CDR3 DNA follows: TGCGCCAGCAGCCAAGCGGGACAGACTCACGAGCAGTACTTC. This encodes CASSQAGQTHEQYF.